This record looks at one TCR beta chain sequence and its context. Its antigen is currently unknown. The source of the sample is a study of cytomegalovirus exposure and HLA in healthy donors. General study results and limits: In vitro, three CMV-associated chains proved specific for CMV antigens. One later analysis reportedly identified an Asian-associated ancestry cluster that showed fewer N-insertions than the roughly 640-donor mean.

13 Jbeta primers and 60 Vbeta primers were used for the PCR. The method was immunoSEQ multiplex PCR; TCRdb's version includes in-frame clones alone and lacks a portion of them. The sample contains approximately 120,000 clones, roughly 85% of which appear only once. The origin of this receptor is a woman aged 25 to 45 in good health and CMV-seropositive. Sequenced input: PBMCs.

The CDR3 DNA follows: TGTGCCAGCAGTTTAAAGGGACAGGAATATGGCTACACCTTC. It is translated as CASSLKGQEYGYTF. The chain is built from TRBV28 and TRBJ1-2, with 8 bases matching TRBD1. Per the germline V gene, CDR1 is MDHEN and CDR2 is SYDVKM. This CDR3 spans 14 amino acids. The V and J ends lost 2 bases and 5 bases, in that order; junction bases with no gene match: 4.